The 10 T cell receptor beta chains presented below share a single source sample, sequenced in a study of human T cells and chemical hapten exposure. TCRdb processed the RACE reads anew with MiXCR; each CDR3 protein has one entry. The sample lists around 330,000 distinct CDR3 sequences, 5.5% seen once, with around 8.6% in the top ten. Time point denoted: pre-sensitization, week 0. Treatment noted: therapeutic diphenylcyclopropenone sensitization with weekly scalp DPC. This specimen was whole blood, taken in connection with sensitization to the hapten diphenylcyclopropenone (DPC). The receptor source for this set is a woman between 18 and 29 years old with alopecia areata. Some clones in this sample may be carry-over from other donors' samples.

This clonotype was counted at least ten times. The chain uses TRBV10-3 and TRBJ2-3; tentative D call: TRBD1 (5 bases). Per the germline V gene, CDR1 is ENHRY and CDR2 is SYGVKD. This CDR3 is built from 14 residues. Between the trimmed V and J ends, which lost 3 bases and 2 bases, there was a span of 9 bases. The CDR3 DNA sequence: TGTGCCATCAGTGACCGGACAACCACAGATACGCAGTATTTT. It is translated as CAISDRTTTDTQYF.

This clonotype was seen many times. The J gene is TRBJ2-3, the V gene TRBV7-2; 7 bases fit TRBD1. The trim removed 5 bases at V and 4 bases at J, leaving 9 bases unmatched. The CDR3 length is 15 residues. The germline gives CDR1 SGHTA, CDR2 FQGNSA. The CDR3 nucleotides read TGTGCCAGCAGCAGGACCCCTCAGGGGGCAGATACGCAGTATTTT. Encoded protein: CASSRTPQGADTQYF.

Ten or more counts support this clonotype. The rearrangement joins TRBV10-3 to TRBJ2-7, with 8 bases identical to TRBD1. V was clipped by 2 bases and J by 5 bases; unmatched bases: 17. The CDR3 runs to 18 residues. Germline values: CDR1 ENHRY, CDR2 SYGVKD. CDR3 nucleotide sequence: TGTGCCATCAGTGAGACTAAAAACATGGACAGGGACGGTGACGAGCAGTACTTC. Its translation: CAISETKNMDRDGDEQYF.

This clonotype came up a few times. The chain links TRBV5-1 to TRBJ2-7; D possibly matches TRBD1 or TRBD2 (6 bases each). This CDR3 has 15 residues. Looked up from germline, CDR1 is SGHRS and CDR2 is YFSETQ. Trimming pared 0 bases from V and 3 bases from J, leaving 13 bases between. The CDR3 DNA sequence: TGCGCCAGCAGCTTGGACGGGGGCGCCCGCTACGAGCAGTACTTC. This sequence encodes CASSLDGGARYEQYF.

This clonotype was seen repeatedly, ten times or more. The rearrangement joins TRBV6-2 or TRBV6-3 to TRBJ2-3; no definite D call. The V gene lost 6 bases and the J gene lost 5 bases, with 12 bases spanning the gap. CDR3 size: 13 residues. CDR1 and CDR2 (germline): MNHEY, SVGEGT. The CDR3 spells CASSPHTVDTQYF. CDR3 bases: TGTGCCAGCAGCCCCCACACGGTAGATACGCAGTATTTT.

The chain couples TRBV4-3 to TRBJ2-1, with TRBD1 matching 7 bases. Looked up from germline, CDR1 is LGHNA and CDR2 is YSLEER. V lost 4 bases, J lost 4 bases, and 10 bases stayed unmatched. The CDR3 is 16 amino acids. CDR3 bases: TGCGCCAGCAGCCCCCGGACAGGAGAGCCTTACAATGAGCAGTTCTTC. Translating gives CASSPRTGEPYNEQFF.

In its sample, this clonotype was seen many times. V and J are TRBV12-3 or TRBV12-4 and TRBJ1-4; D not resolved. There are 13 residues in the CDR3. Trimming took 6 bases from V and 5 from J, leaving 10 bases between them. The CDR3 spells CASSPLRNEKLFF. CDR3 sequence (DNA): TGTGCCAGCAGCCCCCTTAGAAATGAAAAACTGTTTTTT.

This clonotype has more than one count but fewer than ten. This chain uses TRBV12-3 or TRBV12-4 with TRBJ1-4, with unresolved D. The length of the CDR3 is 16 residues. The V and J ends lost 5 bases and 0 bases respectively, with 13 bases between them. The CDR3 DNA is TGTGCCAGCAGTCCATATGGCCATGCAACTAATGAAAAACTGTTTTTT. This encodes CASSPYGHATNEKLFF.

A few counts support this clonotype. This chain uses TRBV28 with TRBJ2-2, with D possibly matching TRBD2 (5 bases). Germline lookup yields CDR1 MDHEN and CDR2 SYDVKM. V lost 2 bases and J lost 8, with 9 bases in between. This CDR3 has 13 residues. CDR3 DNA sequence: TGTGCCAGCAGTTTAAGCGGTTTTGGGGAGCTGTTTTTT. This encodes CASSLSGFGELFF.

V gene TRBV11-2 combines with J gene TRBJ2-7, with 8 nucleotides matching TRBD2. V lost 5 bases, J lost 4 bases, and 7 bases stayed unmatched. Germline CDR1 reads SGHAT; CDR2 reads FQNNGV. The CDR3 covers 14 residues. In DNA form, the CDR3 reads TGTGCCAGCAGCATCGCCGGGACTAGGTACGAGCAGTACTTC. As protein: CASSIAGTRYEQYF.